This section outlines one TCR beta chain sequence together with its context. This clone was found once. No cognate antigen has been identified for it. Base quality data are lacking; no much larger clone is found one base away. This record comes from a study of blood T cell repertoires in COVID-19 (dated by TCRdb to the early 2020s). For context, the study as a whole: Samples covering the acute and convalescent phases of COVID-19 were provided by collaborators in the United States, Italy and Spain. The material from the prospective study consisted of cDNA or gDNA derived from T cells, B-cell-depleted T cells, or PBMCs. Subjects who had been exposed to COVID-19, were actively infected with it, or had recovered from it provided the deeply sampled blood TCRbeta repertoires that made up the dataset. The repertoires were released in a freely available public database intended as a resource for research on the immune response to SARS-CoV-2. The samples were drawn from the first 160 participants of the ongoing ImmuneRACE study and from 950 to 1,500 subjects provided by 6 global collaborators. A de-identified subject ID, COVID-19 status, age in years and sex were almost always included in the sample metadata. Where available, HLA class I and class II types were taken from metadata supplied by the sample provider and were not determined by assay-based typing.

What the authors observed across the whole study: Clinical and demographic metadata were provided uncurated, with the amount varying by source and participant.

The collaborating institutions used their own protocols to collect whole blood in K2EDTA tubes. For TCRbeta analysis, collaborator samples were shipped as frozen whole blood, as isolated PBMCs, or as DNA extracted from either sample type. TCRbeta CDR3 regions were amplified from genomic DNA by means of the immunoSEQ Assay, a bias-controlled multiplex PCR. Turning to the authors' computational methods: Nucleated cell counts per sample were estimated from amplification of reference gene primers within the assay. To quantify the absolute abundance of each unique TCRbeta CDR3 rearrangement, sequence reads were collapsed and filtered. For each sample, productive Simpson clonality was calculated by taking the square root of Simpson's diversity index across productive rearrangements. This is the immuneACCESS table as TCRdb keeps it, with only in-frame sequences that have V and J called. A part of the clones is gone; compared with another copy, unresolved V genes explain less than half, and the rest is unexplained. D and trimming were read from the DNA, whereas the V and J calls and clone size are those reported in that table. The sample data list roughly 70,000 clones, and 70% to 90% of these were observed just once. The top ten clones comprise roughly 2.7% of the sample.

The origin of this receptor is a man aged 65 to 85 with active or convalescent COVID-19. Sequenced input: peripheral blood.

The CDR3 reads CASSFLTSGNQETQYF. The nucleotide sequence reads TGCGCCAGCAGCTTTCTGACTAGCGGGAATCAAGAGACCCAGTACTTC. This chain is built from TRBV5-1 and TRBJ2-5, with 11 junctional bases fitting TRBD2. The germline V end is reduced by 2 bases and the J end by 2 bases; junction bases left unmatched: 5. From its cysteine to its phenylalanine, the CDR3 spans 16 amino acids. Only the CDR3 part of the read is kept: 48 bases, read in frame from the first base. As encoded in the germline V gene, CDR1 is SGHRS while CDR2 is YFSETQ.